This TCR beta chain was sequenced for a study of CD8 T cells in Susac syndrome. Study findings and constraints: A relatively small number of individuals underwent TCR sequencing and HLA analysis.

In the case of this clonotype: What it binds is not known.

RNA, at 0.5 to 1 ug, was reverse transcribed with random hexamers. TCRdb passed the immunoSEQ multiplex PCR reads through MiXCR, listing each CDR3 protein once. The data show around 150,000 distinct CDR3 sequences, approximately 94% seen once. Looked up from germline, CDR1 is GTSNPN and CDR2 is SVGIG (reference sequence). With 0 bases clipped from V and 2 bases from J, the junction kept 7 bases outside the gene matches. The CDR3 is made up of 17 amino acids. The authors sequenced TCR beta from blood CD8+ and CD4+ T cells. Treatment-naive patients with stable or active relapsing-remitting disease were the multiple sclerosis controls. Negative isolation was used for CD8+ and CD4+ T cells and FACS enrichment for TEMRA cells.

The receptor was derived from a human donor with multiple sclerosis. V gene TRBV30 combines with J gene TRBJ2-6; the match to TRBD1 covers 7 bases. The material sequenced was CD4+ T cells from PBMCs. Here the CDR3 DNA reads TGTGCCTGGAGTGTCGGGACAGCTTTTACTGGGGCCAACGTCCTGACTTTC. It encodes CAWSVGTAFTGANVLTF.